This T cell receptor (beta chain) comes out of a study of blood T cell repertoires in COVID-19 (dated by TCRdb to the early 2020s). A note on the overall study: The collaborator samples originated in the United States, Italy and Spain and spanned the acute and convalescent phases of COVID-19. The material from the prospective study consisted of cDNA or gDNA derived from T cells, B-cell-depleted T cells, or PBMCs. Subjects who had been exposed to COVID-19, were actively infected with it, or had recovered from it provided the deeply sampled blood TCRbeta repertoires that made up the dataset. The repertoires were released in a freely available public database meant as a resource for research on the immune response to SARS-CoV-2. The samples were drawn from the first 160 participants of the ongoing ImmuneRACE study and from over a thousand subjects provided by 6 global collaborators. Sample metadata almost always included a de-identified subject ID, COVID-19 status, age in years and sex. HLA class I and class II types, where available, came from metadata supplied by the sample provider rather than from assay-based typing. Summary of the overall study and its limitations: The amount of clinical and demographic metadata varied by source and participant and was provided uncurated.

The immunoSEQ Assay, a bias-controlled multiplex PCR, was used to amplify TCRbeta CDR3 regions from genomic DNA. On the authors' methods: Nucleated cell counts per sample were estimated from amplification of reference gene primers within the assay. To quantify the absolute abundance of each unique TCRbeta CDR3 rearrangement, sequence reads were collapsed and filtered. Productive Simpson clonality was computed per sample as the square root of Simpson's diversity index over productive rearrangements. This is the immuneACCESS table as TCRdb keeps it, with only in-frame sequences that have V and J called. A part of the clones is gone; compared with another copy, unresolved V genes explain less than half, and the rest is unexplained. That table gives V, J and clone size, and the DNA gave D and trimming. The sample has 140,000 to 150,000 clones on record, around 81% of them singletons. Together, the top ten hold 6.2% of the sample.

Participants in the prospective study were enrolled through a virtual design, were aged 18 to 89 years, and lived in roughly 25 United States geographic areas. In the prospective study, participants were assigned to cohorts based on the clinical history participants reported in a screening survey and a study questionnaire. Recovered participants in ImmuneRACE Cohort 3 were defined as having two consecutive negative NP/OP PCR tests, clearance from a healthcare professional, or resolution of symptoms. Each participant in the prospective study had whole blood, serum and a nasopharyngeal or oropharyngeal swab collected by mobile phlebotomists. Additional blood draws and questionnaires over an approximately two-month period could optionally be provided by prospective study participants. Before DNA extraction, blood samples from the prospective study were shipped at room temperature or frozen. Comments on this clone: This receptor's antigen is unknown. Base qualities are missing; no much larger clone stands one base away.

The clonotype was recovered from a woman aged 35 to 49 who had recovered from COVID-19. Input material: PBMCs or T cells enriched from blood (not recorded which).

The CDR3 region reads CASSFSSGGENIQYF. The DNA sequence is TGTGCCAGTAGTTTTTCCAGCGGGGGTGAAAACATTCAGTACTTC. Recombination joined TRBV19 with TRBJ2-4; TRBD2 aligns with 8 central bases. There are 15 amino acids in the CDR3, from cysteine to phenylalanine inclusive. Only the CDR3 DNA is retained, 45 bases long and in frame from the first base. After removal of 5 bases from V and 5 bases from J, the junction retains 8 bases not matched to a gene. Taken from the germline V gene (reference sequence), the CDR1 and CDR2 loops are LNHDA and SQIVND.